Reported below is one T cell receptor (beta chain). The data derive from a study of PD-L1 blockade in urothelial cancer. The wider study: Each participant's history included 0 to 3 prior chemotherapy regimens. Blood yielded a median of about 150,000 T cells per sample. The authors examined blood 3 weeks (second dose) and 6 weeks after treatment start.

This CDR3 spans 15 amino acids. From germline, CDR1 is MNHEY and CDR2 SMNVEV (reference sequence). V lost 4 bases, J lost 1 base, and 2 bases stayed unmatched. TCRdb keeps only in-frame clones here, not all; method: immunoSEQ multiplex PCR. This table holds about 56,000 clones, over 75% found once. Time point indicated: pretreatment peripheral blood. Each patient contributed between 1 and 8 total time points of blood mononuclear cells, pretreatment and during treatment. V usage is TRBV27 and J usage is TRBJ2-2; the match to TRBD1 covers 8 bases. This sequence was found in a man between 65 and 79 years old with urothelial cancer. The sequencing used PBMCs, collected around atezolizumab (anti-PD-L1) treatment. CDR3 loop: CASSWDRQNTGELFF. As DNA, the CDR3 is TGTGCCAGCAGTTGGGACAGGCAGAACACCGGGGAGCTGTTTTTT.